The clone carrying this TCR beta chain was observed a handful of times. Antigen specificity is unknown. MiXCR, applied by TCRdb to the reads, yields one record per CDR3 protein. The table has hundreds of thousands of distinct CDR3 sequences, about 33% seen once; the top ten hold roughly an eighth. This entry belongs to a study of T cell repertoires in cytomegalovirus infection. The starting material was cultured CD8+ T cells from PBMCs, obtained from culture after CMV antigen stimulation. This sequence originates from a human donor in good health (CMV status not recorded). Some clones in this sample may be carry-over from other donors' samples.

CDR3 sequence reads: CASSQGERTEAFF. CDR3 sequence (DNA): TGCGCCAGCAGCCAAGGGGAAAGGACTGAAGCTTTCTTT. The chain combines TRBV4-1 with TRBJ1-1; D remains unclear. This CDR3 is 13 amino acids long. The V end lost 1 base, the J end lost 5 bases, and 8 bases lay between the germline ends. Germline assignment: CDR1 MGHRA and CDR2 YSYEKL.